The 16 T cell receptor beta chains in this list originate from one sample, sequenced in a study of blood T cell repertoires in COVID-19. The protocol was immunoSEQ multiplex PCR, while the TCRdb copy is restricted to in-frame clones and leaves out a portion. The table shows approximately 150,000 clones, with 80% to 90% occurring only once. Sequencing was carried out using peripheral blood. These receptors were collected from a man aged 18 to 30 with COVID-19, enrolled during active disease.

The rearrangement joins TRBV6-5 to TRBJ2-2, with 8 nucleotides matching TRBD1. CDR3 length: 15 amino acids. With V trimmed by 6 bases and J by 8 bases, 11 bases remained unmatched. Germline lookup yields CDR1 MNHEY and CDR2 SVGAGI. The CDR3 region is CASSDSGTGLGELFF. The CDR3 DNA reads as TGTGCCAGCAGCGACTCCGGGACAGGACTGGGGGAGCTGTTTTTT.

The J gene is TRBJ2-5, the V gene TRBV28; TRBD2 agrees at 12 bases. Per germline, CDR1 MDHEN and CDR2 SYDVKM. This CDR3 is built from 15 residues. After removal of 2 bases from V and 3 bases from J, the junction contained 1 base not matched to a gene. The CDR3 sequence is CASSLRLAGEETQYF. In DNA, the CDR3 is TGTGCCAGCAGTTTACGACTAGCGGGAGAAGAGACCCAGTACTTC.

The CDR3 region is CATMSGFTDTQYF. Written as DNA, the CDR3 is TGTGCCACCATGAGCGGATTCACAGATACGCAGTATTTT. The chain uses TRBV24-1 and TRBJ2-3; D is perhaps TRBD2 (5 bases). V lost 8 bases and J 2 bases, leaving 10 bases between the germline ends. Germline CDR1 is KGHDR and CDR2 is SFDVKD. The CDR3 is 13 residues long.

The chain combines TRBV5-4 with TRBJ2-7; D not resolved. V lost 4 bases, J lost 2 bases, and 13 bases lay in between. CDR1 and CDR2 (germline): SGHNT, YYREEE (reference sequence). The CDR3 runs 14 residues. The DNA of the CDR3 is TGTGCCAGCAGCCCACCACAGCCTCCCTACGAGCAGTACTTC. This codes for CASSPPQPPYEQYF.

The chain joins TRBV7-2 to TRBJ2-1, with a weak D call TRBD2 (6 bases). This CDR3 spans 16 amino acids. CDR1 is SGHTA and CDR2 is FQGNSA in the germline V gene. V dropped 3 bases and J dropped 7 bases, with 19 bases sitting between them. Written as DNA, the CDR3 is TGTGCCAGCAGCTTCACAGCGGGTGGGGGACGGAATGAGCAGTTCTTC. It codes for CASSFTAGGGRNEQFF.

The chain carries TRBV10-3 and TRBJ1-1, with a weak D call TRBD1 (5 bases). Germline V CDR1 and CDR2: ENHRY, SYGVKD. The length of the CDR3 is 14 residues. The germline V and J ends were trimmed by 3 bases and 3 bases, with 11 bases remaining between them. DNA for the CDR3: TGTGCCATCAGTGACGGGGGTGCGGACACTGAAGCTTTCTTT. This sequence encodes CAISDGGADTEAFF.

The rearrangement joins TRBV6-5 to TRBJ2-1; TRBD2 might be the D (6 bases). Germline CDR1 reads MNHEY; CDR2 reads SVGAGI. The CDR3 contains 13 residues. The V end was cut by 6 bases, the J end by 9 bases, with 15 bases between. The CDR3 bases are TGTGCCAGCAGCCCCCCGCTAGCGATTGAGCAGTTCTTC. Its translation is CASSPPLAIEQFF.

The chain links TRBV19 to TRBJ2-2; 12 bases map to TRBD2. CDR1 and CDR2 (germline): LNHDA, SQIVND (reference sequence). V was clipped by 1 base and J by 7 bases; unmatched bases: 7. This CDR3 has 17 residues. CDR3 sequence reads: CASSIGLAGEVGGELFF. CDR3 nucleotide sequence: TGTGCCAGTAGTATAGGACTAGCGGGAGAAGTTGGCGGGGAGCTGTTTTTT.

This clone was counted only a few times. This chain connects TRBV4-3 to TRBJ2-1; TRBD2 might be the D (5 bases). Trimming removed 0 bases from V and 4 bases from J, with 13 bases in between. The germline CDR1 and CDR2 sequences are LGHNA and YSLEER. The CDR3 is 16 residues long. The DNA for the CDR3 is TGCGCCAGCAGCCAAGATCCCAGACGGGAATACAATGAGCAGTTCTTC. Its translation is CASSQDPRREYNEQFF.

The rearrangement links TRBV10-3 to TRBJ2-7; D gene unclear. Germline V gene lookup returns CDR1 ENHRY and CDR2 SYGVKD. V was trimmed by 2 bases and J by 2 bases, leaving 13 bases between them. The CDR3 sequence is 15 residues long. CDR3 in amino acids: CAISEDTEQTYEQYF. The CDR3 bases are TGTGCCATCAGTGAGGACACAGAGCAGACCTACGAGCAGTACTTC.

Concerning this clone itself: A junction boundary mismatches the germline segment, possibly from a read error. CDR3: CASSESFAGGEKLLF. The CDR3 DNA sequence: TGTGCCAGCAGTGAATCTTTCGCGGGGGGCGAAAAACTGCTTTTT. The chain links TRBV25-1 to TRBJ1-4; maybe TRBD1 (6 bases). Germline CDR1 is MGHDK and CDR2 is SYGVNS. CDR3 length equals 15 residues.

The chain recombines TRBV4-2 with TRBJ2-7, with TRBD2 as a possible D gene (6 bases). Per the germline V gene, CDR1 is LGHNA and CDR2 is YNFKEQ. The CDR3 totals 16 residues. Trimming left V 0 bases short and J 2 bases short, with 14 bases between. As DNA, the CDR3 is TGTGCCAGCAGCCAAGAATTTGGGGGGATCACCTACGAGCAGTACTTC. The encoded protein is CASSQEFGGITYEQYF.

The chain couples TRBV6-4 to TRBJ2-5, with TRBD2 identical over 14 bases. The CDR3 has 20 amino acids. The germline V gene has CDR1 MRHNA and CDR2 SNTAGT. Trimming cost V 7 bases and J 4 bases; bases outside gene matches: 20. CDR3 DNA: TGTGCCAGCAATAGGTGTCCCGGGACTAGCGGGAGTGGGCCTCGAGAGACCCAGTACTTC. Translating it yields CASNRCPGTSGSGPRETQYF.

This clone was observed a single time. The gene calls are TRBV6-5 and TRBJ1-2, with TRBD1 matching over 7 bases. Looked up from germline, CDR1 is MNHEY and CDR2 is SVGAGI. Trimming removed 4 bases from V and 5 bases from J; junction bases left unmatched: 13. The CDR3 has 16 amino acids. CDR3: CASSSRRDSRTYGYTF. In DNA form, the CDR3 reads TGTGCCAGCAGTTCCCGCCGGGACAGTCGGACGTATGGCTACACCTTC.

In this sample, this clone turned up once. This chain links TRBV30 with TRBJ2-1, with D tentatively TRBD1 (6 bases). The CDR3 spans 15 residues. Per germline, CDR1 GTSNPN and CDR2 SVGIG (reference sequence). V was pared by 1 base and J by 3 bases, with 13 bases between. CDR3 sequence: CAWSGGGGRYNEQFF. DNA of the CDR3: TGTGCCTGGAGTGGAGGGGGTGGACGCTACAATGAGCAGTTCTTC. Complete variable domain (other parts from reference TRBV30 and TRBJ2-1): SQTIHQWPATLVQPVGSPLSLECTVEGTSNPNLYWYRQAAGRGLQLLFYSVGIGQISSEVPQNLSASRPQDRQFILSSKKLLLSDSGFYLCAWSGGGGRYNEQFFGPGTRLTVL.

The V and J genes are TRBV5-6 and TRBJ2-2, with D perhaps TRBD2 (5 bases). The ends were cut back, 4 bases at V and 11 bases at J, with 18 bases in the middle. The germline CDR1 and CDR2 sequences are SGHDT and YYEEEE. The CDR3 loop spans 14 amino acids. The CDR3, as DNA: TGTGCCAGCAGCCCGGGATCACTCACCTCAGAGCTGTTTTTT. Translation gives CASSPGSLTSELFF. The full variable domain, in which reference TRBV5-6 and TRBJ2-2 provide the parts outside the CDR3, is DAGVTQSPTHLIKTRGQQVTLRCSPKSGHDTVSWYQQALGQGPQFIFQYYEEEERQRGNFPDRFSGHQFPNYSSELNVNALLLGDSALYLCASSPGSLTSELFFGEGSRLTVL.